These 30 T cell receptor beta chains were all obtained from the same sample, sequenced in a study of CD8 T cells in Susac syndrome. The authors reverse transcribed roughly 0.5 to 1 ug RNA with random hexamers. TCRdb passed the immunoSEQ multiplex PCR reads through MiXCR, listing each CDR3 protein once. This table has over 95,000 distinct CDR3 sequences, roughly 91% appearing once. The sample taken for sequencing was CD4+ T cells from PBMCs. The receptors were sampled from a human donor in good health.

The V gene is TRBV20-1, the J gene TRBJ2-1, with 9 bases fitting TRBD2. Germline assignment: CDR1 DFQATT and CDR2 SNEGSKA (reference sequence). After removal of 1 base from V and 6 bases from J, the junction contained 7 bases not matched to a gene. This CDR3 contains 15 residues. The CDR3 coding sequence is TGCAGTGCTAGAGGAGAGTCGACTAGCGGCAATGAGCAGTTCTTC. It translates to CSARGESTSGNEQFF.

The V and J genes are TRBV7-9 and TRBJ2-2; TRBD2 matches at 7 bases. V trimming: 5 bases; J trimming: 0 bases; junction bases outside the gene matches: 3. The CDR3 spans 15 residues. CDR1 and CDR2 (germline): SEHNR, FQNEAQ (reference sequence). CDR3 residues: CASSLGLANTGELFF. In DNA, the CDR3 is TGTGCCAGCAGCCTCGGACTAGCGAACACCGGGGAGCTGTTTTTT.

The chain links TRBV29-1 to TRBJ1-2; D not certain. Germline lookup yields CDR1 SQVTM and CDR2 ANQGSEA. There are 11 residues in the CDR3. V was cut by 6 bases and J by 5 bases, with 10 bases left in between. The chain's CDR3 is CSVDDFYGYTF. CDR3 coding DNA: TGCAGCGTGGACGATTTTTATGGCTACACCTTC.

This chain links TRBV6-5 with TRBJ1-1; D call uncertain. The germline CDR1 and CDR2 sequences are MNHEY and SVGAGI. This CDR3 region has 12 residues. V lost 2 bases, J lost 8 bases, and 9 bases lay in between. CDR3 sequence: CASSYGGEEAFF. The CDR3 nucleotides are TGTGCCAGCAGTTACGGCGGAGAGGAAGCTTTCTTT.

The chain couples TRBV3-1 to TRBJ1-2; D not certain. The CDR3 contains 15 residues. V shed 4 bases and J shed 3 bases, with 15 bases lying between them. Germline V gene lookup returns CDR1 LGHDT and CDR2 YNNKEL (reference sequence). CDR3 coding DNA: TGTGCCAGCAGCCCGCCCACCCTTCAGGACTATGGCTACACCTTC. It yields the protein CASSPPTLQDYGYTF.

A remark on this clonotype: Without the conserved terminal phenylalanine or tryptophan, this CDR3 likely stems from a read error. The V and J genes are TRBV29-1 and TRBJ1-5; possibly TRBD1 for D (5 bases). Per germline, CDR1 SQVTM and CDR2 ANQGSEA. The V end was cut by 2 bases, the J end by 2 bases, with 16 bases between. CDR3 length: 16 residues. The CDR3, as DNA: TGCAGCGTTGAATGTGGGGCCAAGCGTGGCAATCAGCCCCAGCATTCT. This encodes CSVECGAKRGNQPQHS.

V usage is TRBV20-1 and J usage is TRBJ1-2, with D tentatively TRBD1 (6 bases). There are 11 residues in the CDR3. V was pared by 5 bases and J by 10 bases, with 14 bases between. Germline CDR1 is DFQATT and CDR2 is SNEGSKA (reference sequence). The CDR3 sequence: CSAGGGTYYTF. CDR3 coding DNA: TGCAGTGCTGGGGGGGGGACATACTACACCTTC.

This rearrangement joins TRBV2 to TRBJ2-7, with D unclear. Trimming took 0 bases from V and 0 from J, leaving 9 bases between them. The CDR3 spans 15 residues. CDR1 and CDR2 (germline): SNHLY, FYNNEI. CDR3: CASSEARFRSYEQYF. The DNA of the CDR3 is TGTGCCAGCAGTGAAGCCAGGTTTCGCTCCTACGAGCAGTACTTC.

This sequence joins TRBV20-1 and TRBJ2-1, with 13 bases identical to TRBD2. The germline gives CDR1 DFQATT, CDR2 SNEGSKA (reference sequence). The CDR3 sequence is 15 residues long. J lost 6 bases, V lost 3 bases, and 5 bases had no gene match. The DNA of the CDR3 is TGCAGTGCTAGGGGACTAGCGGGGCCCGGCAATGAGCAGTTCTTC. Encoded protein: CSARGLAGPGNEQFF.

The CDR3 loop is CASSRQSTNEKLFF. The CDR3 coding sequence is TGTGCCAGCAGTCGACAGTCAACTAATGAAAAACTGTTTTTT. The rearrangement links TRBV6-6 to TRBJ1-4, with a weak D call TRBD1 (5 bases). V gave up 5 bases and J gave up 0 bases, with 7 bases separating them. The CDR3 length is 14 residues. Germline CDR1 MNHNY, CDR2 SVGAGI (reference sequence).

CDR3: CASRLGGASRYNEQFF. The CDR3 DNA reads as TGTGCCAGCCGGTTGGGGGGGGCTTCTCGTTATAATGAGCAGTTCTTC. This chain links TRBV6-6 with TRBJ2-1; possibly TRBD2 for D (7 bases). V was trimmed by 8 bases and J by 7 bases, leaving 24 bases between them. Germline-derived CDR1 and CDR2 are MNHNY and SVGAGI (reference sequence). This CDR3 comprises 16 residues.

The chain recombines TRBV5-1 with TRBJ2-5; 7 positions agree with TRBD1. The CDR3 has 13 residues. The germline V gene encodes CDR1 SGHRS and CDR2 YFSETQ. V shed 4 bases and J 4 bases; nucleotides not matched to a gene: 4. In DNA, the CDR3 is TGCGCCAGCAGCATCAGACAGGGAGAGACCCAGTACTTC. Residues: CASSIRQGETQYF.

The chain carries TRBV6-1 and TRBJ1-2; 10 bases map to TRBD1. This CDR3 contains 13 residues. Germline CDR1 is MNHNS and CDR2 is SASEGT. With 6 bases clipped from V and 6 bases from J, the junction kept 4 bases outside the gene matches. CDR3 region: CASRGQGENGYTF. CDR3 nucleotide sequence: TGTGCCAGCAGAGGACAGGGGGAGAATGGCTACACCTTC.

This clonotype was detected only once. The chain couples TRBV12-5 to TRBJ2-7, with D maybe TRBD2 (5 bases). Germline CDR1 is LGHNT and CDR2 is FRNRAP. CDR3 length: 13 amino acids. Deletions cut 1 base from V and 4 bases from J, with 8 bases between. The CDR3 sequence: CASGLARGYEQYF. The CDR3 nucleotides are TGTGCTAGTGGTTTGGCACGCGGGTACGAGCAGTACTTC.

CDR3 DNA sequence: TGTGCCAGCAGTTACTGGACTAGCGGGAGGGCCCAAGTAAGCGGGGAGCTGTTTTTT. It yields the protein CASSYWTSGRAQVSGELFF. The chain employs TRBV6-5 and TRBJ2-2; TRBD2 matches 15 bases. CDR3 length: 19 residues. The junction had 10 bases not matched to a gene; V was cut back by 1 base and J by 7 bases. Looked up from germline, CDR1 is MNHEY and CDR2 is SVGAGI.

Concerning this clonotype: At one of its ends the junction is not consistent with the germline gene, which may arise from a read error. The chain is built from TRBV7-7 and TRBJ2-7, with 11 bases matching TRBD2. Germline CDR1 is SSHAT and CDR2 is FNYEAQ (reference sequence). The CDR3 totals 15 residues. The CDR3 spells CASSLSSGGFDVQYF. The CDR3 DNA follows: TGTGCTAGCAGCTTATCTAGCGGGGGGTTCGATGTGCAGTACTTC. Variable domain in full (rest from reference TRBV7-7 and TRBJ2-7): GAGVSQSPRYKVTKRGQDVTLRCDPISSHATLYWYQQALGQGPEFLTYFNYEAQPDKSGLPSDRFSAERPEGSISTLTIQRTEQRDSAMYRCASSLSSGGFDVQYFGPGTRLTVT.

The CDR3 is CSARPSGVAGGLILYEQYF. CDR3 nucleotide sequence: TGCAGTGCTAGACCCTCCGGGGTAGCGGGGGGACTTATCCTCTACGAGCAGTACTTC. V usage is TRBV20-1 and J usage is TRBJ2-7, with 10 bases identical to TRBD2. Germline V lookup: CDR1 DFQATT, CDR2 SNEGSKA (reference sequence). The V gene end was trimmed by 2 bases and the J gene end by 3 bases; junction bases not matched to a gene: 19. The CDR3 extends over 19 amino acids.

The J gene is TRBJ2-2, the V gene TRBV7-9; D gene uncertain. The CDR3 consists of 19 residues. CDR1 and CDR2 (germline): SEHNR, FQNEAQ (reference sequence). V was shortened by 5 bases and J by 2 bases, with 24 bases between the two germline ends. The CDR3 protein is CASSLHAPGPSLNTGELFF. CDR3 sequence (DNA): TGTGCCAGCAGCCTCCACGCCCCAGGTCCCTCACTTAACACCGGGGAGCTGTTTTTT.

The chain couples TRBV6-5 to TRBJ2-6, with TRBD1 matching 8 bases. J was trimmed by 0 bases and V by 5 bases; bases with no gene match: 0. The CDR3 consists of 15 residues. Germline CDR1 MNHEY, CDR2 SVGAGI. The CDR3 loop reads CASSTGGSGANVLTF. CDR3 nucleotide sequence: TGTGCCAGCAGTACAGGGGGCTCTGGGGCCAACGTCCTGACTTTC.

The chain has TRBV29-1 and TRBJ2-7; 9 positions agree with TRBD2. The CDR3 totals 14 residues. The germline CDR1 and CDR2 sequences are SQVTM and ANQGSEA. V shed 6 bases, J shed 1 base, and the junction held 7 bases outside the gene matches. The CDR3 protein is CSVIAGVRSYEQYF. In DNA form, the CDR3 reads TGCAGCGTAATAGCGGGAGTCAGGTCCTACGAGCAGTACTTC.

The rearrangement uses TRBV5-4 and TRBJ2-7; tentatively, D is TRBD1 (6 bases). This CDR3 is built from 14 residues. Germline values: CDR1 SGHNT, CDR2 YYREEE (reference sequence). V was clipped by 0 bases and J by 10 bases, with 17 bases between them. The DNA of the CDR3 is TGTGCCAGCAGCTTGGATCCAGGGGAAAGCGTCCAGTACTTC. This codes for CASSLDPGESVQYF.

CDR3 sequence reads: CASSGKRGETNTGELFF. CDR3 DNA sequence: TGTGCCAGCAGCGGAAAGCGGGGGGAGACGAACACCGGGGAGCTGTTTTTT. The rearrangement links TRBV7-2 to TRBJ2-2, with TRBD2 identical over 9 bases. Germline-derived CDR1 and CDR2 are SGHTA and FQGNSA. This CDR3 comprises 17 residues. V shed 5 bases and J 0 bases; nucleotides not matched to a gene: 7.

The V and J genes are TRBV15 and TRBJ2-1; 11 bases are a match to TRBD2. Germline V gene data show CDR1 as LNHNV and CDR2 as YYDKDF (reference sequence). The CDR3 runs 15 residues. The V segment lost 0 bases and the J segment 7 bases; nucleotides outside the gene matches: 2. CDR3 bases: TGTGCCACCAGCAGAGAGGGACTAGCGGTTAATGAGCAGTTCTTC. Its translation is CATSREGLAVNEQFF.

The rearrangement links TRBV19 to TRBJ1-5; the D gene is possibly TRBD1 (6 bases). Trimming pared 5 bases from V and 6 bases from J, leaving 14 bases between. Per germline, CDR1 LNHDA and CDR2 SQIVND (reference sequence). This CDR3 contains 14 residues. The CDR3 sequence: CASSAEGEFQPQHF. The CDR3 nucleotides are TGTGCCAGTAGTGCGGAGGGGGAATTTCAGCCCCAGCATTTT. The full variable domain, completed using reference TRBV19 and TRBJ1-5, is DGGITQSPKYLFRKEGQNVTLSCEQNLNHDAMYWYRQDPGQGLRLIYYSQIVNDFQKGDIAEGYSVSREKKESFPLTVTSAQKNPTAFYLCASSAEGEFQPQHFGDGTRLSIL.

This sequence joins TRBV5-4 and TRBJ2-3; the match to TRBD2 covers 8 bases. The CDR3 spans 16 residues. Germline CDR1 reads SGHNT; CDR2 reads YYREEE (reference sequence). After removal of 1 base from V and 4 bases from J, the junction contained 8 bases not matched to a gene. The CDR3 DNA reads TGTGCCAGCAGCTTGAACGCGGGAGGATTTGCAGATACGCAGTATTTT. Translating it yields CASSLNAGGFADTQYF.

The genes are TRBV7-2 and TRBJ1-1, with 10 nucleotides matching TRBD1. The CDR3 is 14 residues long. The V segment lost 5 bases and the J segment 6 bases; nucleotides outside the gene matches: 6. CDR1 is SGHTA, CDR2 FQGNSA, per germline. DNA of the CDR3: TGTGCCAGCAGCCGGGGACAGGGGATCTCTGAAGCTTTCTTT. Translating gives CASSRGQGISEAFF.

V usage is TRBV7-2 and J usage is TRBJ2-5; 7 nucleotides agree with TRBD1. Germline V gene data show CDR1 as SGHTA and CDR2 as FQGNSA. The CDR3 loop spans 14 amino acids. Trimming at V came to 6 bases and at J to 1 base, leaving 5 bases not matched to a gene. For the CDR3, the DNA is TGTGCCAGCAGGGTGGGGACAGTCCAAGAGACCCAGTACTTC. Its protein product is CASRVGTVQETQYF.

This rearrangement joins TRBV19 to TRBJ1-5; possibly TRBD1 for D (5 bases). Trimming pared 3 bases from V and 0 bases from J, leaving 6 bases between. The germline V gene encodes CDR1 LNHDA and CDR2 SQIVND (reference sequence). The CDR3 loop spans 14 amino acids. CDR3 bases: TGTGCCAGTAGTATGGGACCTAGCAATCAGCCCCAGCATTTT. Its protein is CASSMGPSNQPQHF.

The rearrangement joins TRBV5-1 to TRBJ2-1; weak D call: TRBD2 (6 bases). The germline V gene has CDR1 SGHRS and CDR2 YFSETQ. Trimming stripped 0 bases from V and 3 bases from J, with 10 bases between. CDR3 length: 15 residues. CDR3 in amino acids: CASSLALTSYNEQFF. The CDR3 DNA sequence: TGCGCCAGCAGCTTGGCCCTGACTAGCTACAATGAGCAGTTCTTC.

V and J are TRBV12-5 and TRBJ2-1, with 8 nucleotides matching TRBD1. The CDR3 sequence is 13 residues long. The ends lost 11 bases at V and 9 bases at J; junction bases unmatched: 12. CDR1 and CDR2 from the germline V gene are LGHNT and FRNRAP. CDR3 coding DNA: TGTGCTGGGGCCGGGACAGGTAGTAGTGAGCAGTTCTTC. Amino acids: CAGAGTGSSEQFF.